This T cell receptor beta chain derives from a study of cytomegalovirus exposure and HLA in healthy donors. This clone was seen repeatedly, ten times or more. This PCR relied on a set of 60 Vbeta primers and 13 Jbeta primers. Using immunoSEQ multiplex PCR, the repertoire was profiled, and TCRdb retains in-frame clones only, with some absent. The sample contains 140,000 to 150,000 clones, around 78% of which appear only once. The germline V gene encodes CDR1 MDHEN and CDR2 SYDVKM. The trim removed 5 bases at V and 6 bases at J, leaving 7 bases unmatched. The CDR3 extends over 15 amino acids. Sequences were obtained from PBMCs. The TCR was taken from a woman between 18 and 29 years old in good health and CMV-seropositive. The chain employs TRBV28 and TRBJ2-1; 10 nucleotides match TRBD1. The CDR3 DNA reads TGTGCCAGCAGTGACAGGGGGCGAAGTCCCAATGAGCAGTTCTTC. Translated, it gives CASSDRGRSPNEQFF.